The clone carrying this T cell receptor (beta chain) turned up a few times. Between the trimmed V and J ends, which lost 0 bases and 7 bases, there was a span of 18 bases. Germline assignment: CDR1 MGHRA and CDR2 YSYEKL. This CDR3 has 17 residues. The data belong to a study of shared T cell receptors in the human thymus. The repertoire was sequenced with immunoSEQ multiplex PCR; TCRdb's copy has only in-frame clones and lacks some. Of approximately 660,000 clones listed, 85% to 90% are singletons. Separately, the same data were catalogued under a study of human thymus T cells. According to that study: Corrective cardiac operations yielded the resected thymus tissue. Among unrelated individuals, related research reported thymic repertoires that overlapped highly.

The source material was thymocytes. The receptor's source is a boy younger than two with a congenital heart defect. V is TRBV4-1 and J is TRBJ1-4; D unclear. CDR3 sequence (DNA): TGCGCCAGCAGCCAAGAGGGCCCCGCGCAGGAGGGTGAAAAACTGTTTTTT. Protein product: CASSQEGPAQEGEKLFF.